The clone carrying this T cell receptor beta chain came up a few times. No antigen is known for it. This record belongs to a study of OX40 agonist ivuxolimab in advanced cancers. Study details: Treatment received earlier with anti-PD-1, anti-PD-L1 or anti-CTLA-4 agents was allowed, and over 30% had some. Study-wide results and caveats: It was not determined which antigens were specifically recognized by the peripheral T cells that had undergone clonal expansion. Some patients who did not respond also had low normalized T-cell clonal expansion.

The table came from immunoSEQ multiplex PCR; TCRdb's copy has only in-frame clones and leaves some out. The table has about 91,000 clones, around 85% seen once. Germline-derived CDR1 and CDR2 are SGHTA and FQGTGA. V was pared by 0 bases and J by 14 bases, with 11 bases between. This CDR3 is 13 amino acids long. The source was CD4+ or CD8+ T cells sorted from blood, collected in a trial of the OX40 agonist ivuxolimab. The chain uses TRBV7-3 and TRBJ1-6; TRBD1 might be the D (6 bases). The clonotype comes from an adult with an advanced solid tumor such as melanoma, head and neck, liver or kidney cancer. CDR3 nucleotide sequence: TGTGCCAGCAGCTTAACCCGACAGGCGACCCTCCACTTT. Protein sequence: CASSLTRQATLHF.